The T cell receptor (beta chain) under discussion was sequenced for a study of blood T cell repertoires in COVID-19. Overall study: T cells, B-cell-depleted T cells, or PBMCs supplied cDNA or gDNA.

Using immunoSEQ multiplex PCR, the repertoire was profiled, and TCRdb retains in-frame clones only, with some absent. The sample holds about 76,000 clones, roughly 84% seen once. Trimming left V 7 bases short and J 1 base short, with 10 bases between. Germline lookup yields CDR1 MNHEY and CDR2 SVGAGI. The CDR3 is 13 amino acids. The source is a man aged 55-75 years with COVID-19, enrolled during active disease. The specimen was peripheral blood. The chain couples TRBV6-5 to TRBJ1-1, with D hard to call. The CDR3 loop is CASTEDWNTEAFF. CDR3 bases: TGTGCCAGCACCGAGGACTGGAACACTGAAGCTTTCTTT.